The present entry profiles one TCR beta chain with its context. This clonotype has a handful of counts. No antigen is known for it. No base quality information exists; no much larger clone differs at one position. Library preparation used PCR. The sequencer listed for this sample is Illumina HiSeq 2500. To reduce PCR and sequencing biases, unique molecular identifiers were built into the TCR beta cDNA libraries. About 500,000 cDNA molecules were obtained for every 1 to 10 million input T cells, so each molecule roughly corresponded to one T cell. The patient libraries were prepared and sequenced using the same protocol as the earlier healthy control dataset. Within a given batch, samples were prepared together, multiplexed and sequenced on the same HiSeq lane. In the original analysis: MIGEC was used to process the raw barcoded reads, and molecular identifier groups with only a single read were discarded before consensus assembly and CDR3 extraction. VDJtools was used for post-analysis of the clonotype tables, with diversity normalized by down-sampling every dataset to the smallest sample size. In repertoire overlap clustering, CDR3 amino acid sequences, but not nucleotide sequences, were matched to correct batch-related cross-sample contamination. TCRdb reworked the public reads: Q25 trimming with fastp, MiXCR clone assembly, productive beta chains retained. Merged by CDR3 protein, the rows form single entries marked with the most common genes and DNA. TCRdb assigned the V and J calls; the authors' analysis was not used. For this sample the table gives about 160,000 distinct CDR3 sequences, of which around 34% were detected only once. The ten most abundant clones make up over 25% of the sample.

CDR1 and CDR2, looked up from the germline V gene, are KGHSH and LQKENI. The CDR3 covers 18 residues, taking in both the cysteine and the phenylalanine. This entry keeps only the CDR3 DNA: 54 bases, framed from base 1. V is cut by 2 bases and J by 4 bases, and the space between the germline ends is 24 bases. The time point tag for this specimen amounts to: second blood draw from one MS patient after hematopoietic stem cell transplantation. TCR beta repertoires were profiled from peripheral blood of 10 to 15 young patients with multiple sclerosis to demonstrate the VDJtools post-analysis software. The multiple sclerosis patients were children and adolescents ranging in age from about 6 to 17 years. This entry comes from a study of post-analysis software for immune sequencing data (dated by TCRdb to the mid-2010s). Background for the entire study: Recorded disease courses included relapsing-remitting, secondary progressive and progressive-relapsing multiple sclerosis, with some patients lacking subtype annotation. The patient repertoires were set against approximately 10 previously published healthy control repertoires from donors whose ages ranged from roughly 6 to 26 years. A subset of samples was prepared in parallel using single-end sample barcoding, then pooled and co-amplified after Illumina adapter ligation.

The research as a whole found: Compared with controls, multiple sclerosis patients had significantly lower normalized Chao1 diversity, a finding suggesting substantial peripheral T-cell clonal expansion. The multiple sclerosis patient group was slightly younger than the control group. Patients showed significantly higher frequencies than controls for a handful of TRBV segments, among them TRBV5-6, TRBV5-1 and TRBV20-1. Direct clustering with F measure showed strong co-clustering of samples prepared in the same batch, prompting a batch-effect correction.

The chain is made from TRBV18 and TRBJ2-7; no D gene call is confident. The origin of this receptor is a girl aged 10 to 17 with multiple sclerosis. Donor details come from another sample of the same person, matched by shared clones. Sequenced material: blood, taken after autologous hematopoietic stem cell transplantation. DNA sequence: TGTGCCAGCTCACCAACTCCCACCCGCAGAGCTACATTATACGAGCAGTACTTC. It translates to CASSPTPTRRATLYEQYF.